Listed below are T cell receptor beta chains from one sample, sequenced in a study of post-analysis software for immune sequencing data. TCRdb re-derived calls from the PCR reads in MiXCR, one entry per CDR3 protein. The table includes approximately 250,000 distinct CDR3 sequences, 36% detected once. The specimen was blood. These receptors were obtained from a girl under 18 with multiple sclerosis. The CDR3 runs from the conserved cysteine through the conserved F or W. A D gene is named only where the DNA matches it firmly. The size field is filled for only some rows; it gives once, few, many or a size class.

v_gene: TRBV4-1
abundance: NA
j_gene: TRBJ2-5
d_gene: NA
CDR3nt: TGCGCCGGCAGCCAAGAGGGTGGGGAGTTCGAGACCCAGTACTTC
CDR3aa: CAGSQEGGEFETQYF

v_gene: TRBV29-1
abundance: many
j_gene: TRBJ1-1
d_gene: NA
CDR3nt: TGCAGCGCGGAGGGGAGGGCCAACACTGAAGCTTTCTTT
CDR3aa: CSAEGRANTEAFF

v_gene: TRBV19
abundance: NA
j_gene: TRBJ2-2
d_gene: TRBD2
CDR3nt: TGTGCCAGTAGAAGGACTAGCAAGAACACCGGGGAGCTGTTTTTT
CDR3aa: CASRRTSKNTGELFF

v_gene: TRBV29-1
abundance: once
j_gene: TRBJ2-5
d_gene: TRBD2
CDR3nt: TGCAGCGTTGAGCTAGCGGGGGCCCAAGAGACCCAGTACTTC
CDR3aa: CSVELAGAQETQYF

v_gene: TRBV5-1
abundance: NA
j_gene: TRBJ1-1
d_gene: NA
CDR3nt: TGCGCCAGCAGCCCTTTACAGGGAGGGGACACTGAAGCTTTCTTT
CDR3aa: CASSPLQGGDTEAFF

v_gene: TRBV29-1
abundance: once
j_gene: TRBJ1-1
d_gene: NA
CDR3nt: TGCAGCGTTGGGCATCAGGCGAACACTGAAGCTTTCTTT
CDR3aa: CSVGHQANTEAFF

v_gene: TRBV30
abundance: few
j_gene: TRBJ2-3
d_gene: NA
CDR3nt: TGTGCCTGTTCCCCTGGGGCAGATACGCAGTATTTT
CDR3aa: CACSPGADTQYF

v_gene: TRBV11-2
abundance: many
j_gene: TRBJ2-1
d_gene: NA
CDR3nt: TGTGCCAGCAGCTCCCGGGGGCCGGAGCAGTTCTTC
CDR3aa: CASSSRGPEQFF

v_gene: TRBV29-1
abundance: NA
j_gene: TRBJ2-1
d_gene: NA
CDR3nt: TGCAGCGTTGGGGGGGAAGCGGGACAAATTATAACCTACAATGAGCAGTTCTTC
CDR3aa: CSVGGEAGQIITYNEQFF

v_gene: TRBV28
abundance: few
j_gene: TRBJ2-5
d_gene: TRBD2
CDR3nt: TGTGCCAGCATCCGGAGCGGGGTCGTCCAAGAGACCCAGTACTTC
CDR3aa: CASIRSGVVQETQYF

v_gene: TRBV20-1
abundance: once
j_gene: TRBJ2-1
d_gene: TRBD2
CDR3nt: TGCAGTGCTAGAGGGGGGGGGACTAGCGGGGCAAATGAGCAGTTCTTC
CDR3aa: CSARGGGTSGANEQFF

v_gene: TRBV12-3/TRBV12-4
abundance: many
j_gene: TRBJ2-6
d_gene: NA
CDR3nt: TGTGCCAGCAGTTTTAGGGGCTCTGGGGCCAACGTCCTGACTTTC
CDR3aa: CASSFRGSGANVLTF

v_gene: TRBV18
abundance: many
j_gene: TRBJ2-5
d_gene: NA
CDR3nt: TGTGCCAGCTCACCCCTGGGGGGAGCCCTACAAGAGACCCAGTACTTC
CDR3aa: CASSPLGGALQETQYF

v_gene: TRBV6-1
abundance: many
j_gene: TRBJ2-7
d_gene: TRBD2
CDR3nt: TGTGCCAGCAGTGAAGCAAGGGGAGGGACCTACGAGCAGTACTTC
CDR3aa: CASSEARGGTYEQYF